This T cell receptor beta chain was found in a study of Graves' ophthalmopathy and Graves' hyperthyroidism. This clonotype was recorded many times. Its specificity is unknown. The V end lost 2 bases, the J end lost 8 bases, and 13 bases lay between the germline ends. The CDR3 has 14 amino acids. CDR1 is SGDLS and CDR2 is YYNGEE in the germline V gene. Certain patients, namely those with other autoimmune diseases, uncontrolled infections, pregnancy or lactation, were excluded. Clinical symptoms, serum thyroxine, TRAb, thyroid ultrasound and orbital computed tomography formed the basis of diagnosis. Study-wide results and caveats: Ophthalmopathy progression prediction by the model yielded a sensitivity of around 68% and a specificity of 72.22%.

Amplification targeted the TCR beta CDR3 regions, with RNA transcripts as the source material. A first-round RT-PCR used HTBI primers, followed by a second-round multiplex PCR. A single record per CDR3 protein comes from TCRdb applying MiXCR to the multiplex PCR reads. The profile shows over 650,000 distinct CDR3 sequences, over 40% of them singletons. The sequence was collected from an adult man with Graves' ophthalmopathy. The genes are TRBV9 and TRBJ1-4; D perhaps matches TRBD1 (6 bases). The sample comprised peripheral blood. The CDR3: CASSVRDIWEKLFF. In nucleotides, the CDR3 is TGTGCCAGCAGCGTTAGGGACATCTGGGAAAAACTGTTTTTT.